This T cell receptor beta chain was obtained from a study of Ad26.COV2.S vaccination and SARS-CoV-2 variants. Whole-study results and caveats: Among vaccine recipients, spike-specific TCR breadth exceeded that of placebo recipients.

Turning to this clone: Its matching antigen is unknown.

Treatment described: about 20 received Ad26.COV2.S at low or high dose, single or two shots; roughly 5 received placebo; per-sample allocation not given. Repertoires come from day 63 after the first vaccine or placebo injection. The sample came from a Boston adult aged 18-55 years. TCRdb's copy holds only in-frame clones and misses some; the assay was immunoSEQ multiplex PCR. The table has under 250,000 clones, around 85% seen once. The trim removed 1 base at V and 9 bases at J, leaving 4 bases unmatched. Per the germline V gene, CDR1 is SGHTA and CDR2 is FQGNSA. This CDR3 has 14 residues. V usage is TRBV7-2 and J usage is TRBJ2-1; 9 bases match TRBD2. The TCR was taken from a person between 18 and 60 years old who received the Ad26.COV2.S COVID-19 vaccine or a placebo. The sequencing here drew on peripheral blood, taken in a trial of Ad26.COV2.S vaccine versus placebo. DNA for the CDR3: TGTGCCAGCAGCTTAGTAGCTAGCGGGACTGAGCAGTTCTTC. Amino acid sequence: CASSLVASGTEQFF.